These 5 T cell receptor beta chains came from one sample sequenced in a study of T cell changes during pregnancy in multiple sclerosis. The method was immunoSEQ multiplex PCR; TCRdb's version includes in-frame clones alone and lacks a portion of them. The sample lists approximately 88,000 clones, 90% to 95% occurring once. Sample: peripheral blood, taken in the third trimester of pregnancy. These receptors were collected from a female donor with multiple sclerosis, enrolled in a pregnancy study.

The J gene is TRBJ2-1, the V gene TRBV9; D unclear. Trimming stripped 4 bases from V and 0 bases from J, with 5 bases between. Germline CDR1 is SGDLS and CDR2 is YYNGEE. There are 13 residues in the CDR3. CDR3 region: CASSPSSYNEQFF. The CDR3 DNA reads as TGTGCCAGCAGCCCTAGCTCCTACAATGAGCAGTTCTTC.

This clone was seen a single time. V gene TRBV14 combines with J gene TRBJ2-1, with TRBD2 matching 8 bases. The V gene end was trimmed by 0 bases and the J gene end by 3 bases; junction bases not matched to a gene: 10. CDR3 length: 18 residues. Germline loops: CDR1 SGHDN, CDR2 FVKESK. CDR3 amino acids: CASSQDALLGTSYNEQFF. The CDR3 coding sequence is TGTGCCAGCAGCCAAGATGCGCTTCTAGGGACTAGCTACAATGAGCAGTTCTTC.

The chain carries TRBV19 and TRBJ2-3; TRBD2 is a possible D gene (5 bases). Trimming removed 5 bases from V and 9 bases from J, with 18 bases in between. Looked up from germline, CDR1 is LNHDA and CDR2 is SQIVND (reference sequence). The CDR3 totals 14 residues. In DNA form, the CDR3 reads TGTGCCAGTAGTTCCCCACTCCGGGATACAACGCAGTATTTT. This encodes CASSSPLRDTTQYF.

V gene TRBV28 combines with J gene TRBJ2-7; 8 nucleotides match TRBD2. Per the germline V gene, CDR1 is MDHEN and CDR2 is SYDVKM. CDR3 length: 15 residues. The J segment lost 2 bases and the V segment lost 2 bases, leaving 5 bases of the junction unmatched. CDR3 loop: CASSLMGTRAYEQYF. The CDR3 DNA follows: TGTGCCAGCAGTTTAATGGGGACTAGAGCCTACGAGCAGTACTTC.

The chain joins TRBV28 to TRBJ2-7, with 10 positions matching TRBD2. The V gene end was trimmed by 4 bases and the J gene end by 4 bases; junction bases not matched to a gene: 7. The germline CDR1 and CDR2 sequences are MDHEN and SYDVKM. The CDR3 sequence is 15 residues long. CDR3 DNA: TGTGCCAGCAGTTCCCCCGGGACTAGCGTTTACGAGCAGTACTTC. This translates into CASSSPGTSVYEQYF. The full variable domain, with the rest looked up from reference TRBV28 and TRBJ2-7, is DVKVTQSSRYLVKRTGEKVFLECVQDMDHENMFWYRQDPGLGLRLIYFSYDVKMKEKGDIPEGYSVSREKKERFSLILESASTNQTSMYLCASSSPGTSVYEQYFGPGTRLTVT.